These 10 T cell receptor beta chains were all obtained from the same sample, sequenced in a study of human T cells and chemical hapten exposure. Total RNA was isolated from unfractionated whole blood. Unique molecular identifiers were attached to individual cDNA molecules within the library. TCRdb redid the calling of the reads with MiXCR, one entry per CDR3 protein. This sample has about 120,000 distinct CDR3 sequences, with about 7.7% found just once. The material sequenced was whole blood. The origin of the receptors is a human donor in good health. Some clones in this sample may be carry-over from other donors' samples.

This clonotype was found a few times. This sequence joins TRBV20-1 and TRBJ2-1, with 12 bases lining up with TRBD2. CDR1 is DFQATT and CDR2 is SNEGSKA in the germline V gene (reference sequence). V lost 6 bases and J lost 4; bases outside the gene matches: 4. The CDR3 spans 14 residues. CDR3 protein: CSAPGLAGYNEQFF. The CDR3 coding sequence is TGCAGTGCACCGGGACTAGCGGGTTACAATGAGCAGTTCTTC.

Ten or more counts support this clonotype. The chain joins TRBV6-5 to TRBJ2-2, with 8 positions matching TRBD2. The junction had 7 bases not matched to a gene; V was cut back by 0 bases and J by 4 bases. This CDR3 contains 17 residues. Germline V gives CDR1 MNHEY, CDR2 SVGAGI. CDR3 coding DNA: TGTGCCAGCAGTTACTCGGCCGGGGGGGCGAGCACCGGGGAGCTGTTTTTT. Its translation: CASSYSAGGASTGELFF.

The sample holds a few counts of this clonotype. The chain couples TRBV11-2 to TRBJ1-1; 9 positions agree with TRBD1. CDR1 is SGHAT, CDR2 FQNNGV, per germline. This CDR3 spans 13 amino acids. V shed 5 bases, J shed 5 bases, and the junction held 3 bases outside the gene matches. CDR3 sequence (DNA): TGTGCCAGCAGCACCGGGACAGGGACTGAAGCTTTCTTT. Amino acids: CASSTGTGTEAFF.

This clonotype was counted many times. This rearrangement joins TRBV30 to TRBJ1-1; 7 bases are shared with TRBD1. CDR1 and CDR2 (germline): GTSNPN, SVGIG (reference sequence). This CDR3 is built from 11 residues. V was clipped by 6 bases and J by 8 bases; unmatched bases: 6. The CDR3 loop reads CACSTGTEAFF. The CDR3 nucleotides are TGTGCCTGCTCGACAGGGACCGAAGCTTTCTTT.

This clonotype was observed a handful of times. This sequence joins TRBV7-9 and TRBJ2-7; 7 nucleotides line up with TRBD1. V gave up 3 bases and J gave up 4 bases; unmatched junction bases: 6. This CDR3 is built from 14 residues. Per germline, CDR1 SEHNR and CDR2 FQNEAQ (reference sequence). As DNA, the CDR3 is TGTGCCAGCAGCTTGTGGACAGGATTTTACGAGCAGTACTTC. Protein sequence: CASSLWTGFYEQYF.

This sequence joins TRBV27 and TRBJ2-1; D might be TRBD2 (5 bases). CDR3 length equals 13 residues. The V end lost 3 bases, the J end lost 10 bases, and 13 bases lay between the germline ends. Germline assignment: CDR1 MNHEY and CDR2 SMNVEV (reference sequence). The CDR3 DNA follows: TGTGCCAGCAGTTTTCACCACCCGGGAGAGCAGTTCTTC. It is translated as CASSFHHPGEQFF.

The chain is built from TRBV6-1 and TRBJ2-3; 7 bases are a match to TRBD2. The V and J ends lost 2 bases and 2 bases, in that order; junction bases with no gene match: 4. There are 15 residues in the CDR3. Germline values: CDR1 MNHNS, CDR2 SASEGT. The CDR3 nucleotides read TGTGCCAGCAGTGAACGGGGGGAGGCCACAGATACGCAGTATTTT. Translation gives CASSERGEATDTQYF.

The sample holds many counts of this clonotype. The chain carries TRBV29-1 and TRBJ1-1, with 8 bases identical to TRBD1. The CDR3 covers 11 residues. CDR1 and CDR2 (germline): SQVTM, ANQGSEA. V shed 4 bases and J 10 bases; nucleotides not matched to a gene: 5. CDR3 amino acids: CSVGSGTGAFF. Written as DNA, the CDR3 is TGCAGCGTTGGAAGTGGGACAGGAGCTTTCTTT.

This clonotype has a count of ten or more. The J gene is TRBJ1-2, the V gene TRBV7-9, with TRBD1 matching over 7 bases. The germline CDR1 and CDR2 sequences are SEHNR and FQNEAQ (reference sequence). The CDR3 is 12 amino acids. J gave up 6 bases and V 4 bases, and 2 bases lay outside the gene matches. In DNA form, the CDR3 reads TGTGCCAGCAGCTCCGACAGGGATGGCTACACCTTC. It is translated as CASSSDRDGYTF.

This clonotype was seen many times. The chain is built from TRBV28 and TRBJ1-2; 8 nucleotides agree with TRBD1. The CDR3 covers 14 residues. Looked up from germline, CDR1 is MDHEN and CDR2 is SYDVKM. With 7 bases clipped from V and 8 bases from J, the junction kept 12 bases outside the gene matches. CDR3 protein: CASIPGTGLSGYTF. CDR3 in DNA: TGTGCCAGCATTCCAGGGACAGGACTGAGCGGCTACACCTTC.